The 28 T cell receptor beta chains in this list originate from one sample, sequenced in a study of T-cell memory formation after mild COVID-19. TCRdb analysed the 5' RACE reads with MiXCR anew, one entry per CDR3 protein. The sample has 380,000 or so distinct CDR3 sequences; roughly 13% are singletons. The sample comprised PBMCs or a T cell subset sorted from them (not recorded which). The receptors stem from a man aged 18-30 years who had mild COVID-19 (a few samples of this study predate the infection). Cell type and time point are not known.

This clonotype was observed a few times. The chain joins TRBV9 to TRBJ2-5, with a possible D match to TRBD1 (5 bases). V was pared by 4 bases and J by 2 bases, with 15 bases between. The germline gives CDR1 SGDLS, CDR2 YYNGEE. The CDR3 length is 15 residues. The CDR3 sequence is CASSPQGGAQETQYF. CDR3 DNA: TGTGCCAGCAGCCCTCAGGGTGGGGCGCAAGAGACCCAGTACTTC.

The rearrangement links TRBV6-2 or TRBV6-3 to TRBJ2-5; no clear D. Between the trimmed V and J ends, which lost 2 bases and 2 bases, there was a span of 9 bases. CDR1 is MNHEY and CDR2 is SVGEGT in the germline V gene. The CDR3 loop spans 14 amino acids. The chain's CDR3 is CASSYDGYQETQYF. CDR3 in DNA: TGTGCCAGCAGTTACGACGGCTATCAAGAGACCCAGTACTTC.

V and J are TRBV7-2 and TRBJ2-5, with D possibly TRBD2 on 5 matching bases. Trimming shortened V by 1 base and J by 4 bases, and 13 bases separated the two germline ends. The length of the CDR3 is 15 residues. Per the germline V gene, CDR1 is SGHTA and CDR2 is FQGNSA. The CDR3 is CASSLESGRRETQYF. The DNA of the CDR3 is TGTGCCAGCAGCTTAGAATCGGGGAGACGAGAGACCCAGTACTTC.

The J gene is TRBJ2-1, the V gene TRBV4-3; 9 positions match TRBD1. Germline V CDR1 and CDR2: LGHNA, YSLEER. This CDR3 contains 16 residues. V gave up 4 bases and J gave up 2 bases; unmatched junction bases: 6. CDR3 amino acids: CASSPDGQGTYNEQFF. CDR3 nucleotides: TGCGCCAGCAGCCCAGATGGACAGGGGACCTACAATGAGCAGTTCTTC.

This clonotype was observed many times. The chain carries TRBV5-1 and TRBJ2-1; perhaps D is TRBD1 or TRBD2 (5 bases each). CDR1 and CDR2 (germline): SGHRS, YFSETQ. The ends were cut back, 4 bases at V and 7 bases at J, with 12 bases in the middle. The CDR3 covers 13 residues. Written as DNA, the CDR3 is TGCGCCAGCAGCGCGTCCGGGGCTAATGAGCAGTTCTTC. This sequence encodes CASSASGANEQFF.

There are a few counts of this clonotype. Here the CDR3 DNA reads TGTGCCAGCAGTTCATACAGGGGAAGGAACACTGAAGCTTTCTTT. Encoded protein: CASSSYRGRNTEAFF. The chain has TRBV28 and TRBJ1-1; TRBD1 matches at 7 bases. The CDR3 runs 15 residues. J was trimmed by 1 base and V by 4 bases; bases with no gene match: 6. In germline, CDR1 is MDHEN, CDR2 SYDVKM.

The sample holds many counts of this clonotype. V usage is TRBV5-1 and J usage is TRBJ2-5, with D uncertain. CDR1 is SGHRS and CDR2 is YFSETQ in the germline V gene. Trimming removed 1 base from V and 2 bases from J, with 0 bases in between. This CDR3 region has 11 residues. The CDR3 DNA is TGCGCCAGCAGCTTGCAAGAGACCCAGTACTTC. Translated, it gives CASSLQETQYF.

J is TRBJ1-4 and V is TRBV2; D gene uncertain. Looked up from germline, CDR1 is SNHLY and CDR2 is FYNNEI. V was trimmed by 8 bases and J by 7 bases, leaving 17 bases between them. This CDR3 has 14 residues. The CDR3: CASRGSGAGEKLFF. The DNA for the CDR3 is TGTGCCAGCCGAGGTTCGGGAGCTGGTGAAAAACTGTTTTTT.

The chain is built from TRBV28 and TRBJ1-2; D not certain. The CDR3 contains 12 residues. Trimming cost V 6 bases and J 2 bases, with 7 bases left between them. Germline lookup yields CDR1 MDHEN and CDR2 SYDVKM. The CDR3 loop is CASREGNYGYTF. Here the CDR3 DNA reads TGTGCCAGCAGAGAAGGAAACTATGGCTACACCTTC.

This clonotype was detected only a few times. The chain carries TRBV13 and TRBJ2-1; no firm D call. Germline loops: CDR1 PRHDT, CDR2 FYEKMQ (reference sequence). The CDR3 extends over 10 amino acids. V was shortened by 8 bases and J by 7 bases, with 6 bases between the two germline ends. The CDR3 coding sequence is TGTGCCAGCGCCCTTAATGAGCAGTTCTTC. It encodes CASALNEQFF.

This clonotype was counted only a few times. In DNA, the CDR3 is TGTGCTAGTGGCCCCCCCGGTCTCTACGAGCAGTACTTC. Translation: CASGPPGLYEQYF. The chain links TRBV12-5 to TRBJ2-7; no reliable D call. With 6 bases removed from V and 3 bases from J, the gap between germline ends came to 12 bases. The CDR3 is 13 residues long. Germline V gives CDR1 LGHNT, CDR2 FRNRAP.

V usage is TRBV6-1 and J usage is TRBJ2-7; D tentatively reads TRBD1 or TRBD2 (5 bases each). The CDR3 covers 15 residues. Trimming cost V 0 bases and J 1 base, with 10 bases left between them. CDR1 and CDR2 (germline): MNHNS, SASEGT. DNA of the CDR3: TGTGCCAGCAGTGAAGCTGGGACGGATTCCTACGAGCAGTACTTC. Its protein is CASSEAGTDSYEQYF.

The chain employs TRBV7-2 and TRBJ1-4; TRBD1 aligns across 7 bases. The CDR3 covers 14 residues. Trimming removed 1 base from V and 7 bases from J; junction bases left unmatched: 3. Germline CDR1 SGHTA, CDR2 FQGNSA. The CDR3: CASSLDRGAEKLFF. The DNA for the CDR3 is TGTGCCAGCAGCTTAGACAGGGGCGCTGAAAAACTGTTTTTT.

This clonotype has a handful of counts. The rearrangement joins TRBV3-1 to TRBJ1-6; D not resolved. Germline CDR1 is LGHDT and CDR2 is YNNKEL (reference sequence). This CDR3 is 16 amino acids long. Trimming left V 3 bases short and J 0 bases short, with 9 bases between. The CDR3 reads CASSHSDGSYNSPLHF. CDR3 coding DNA: TGTGCCAGCAGCCACTCGGACGGCTCCTATAATTCACCCCTCCACTTT.

The V gene is TRBV5-4, the J gene TRBJ2-5, with a possible D match to TRBD2 (5 bases). The CDR3 extends over 16 amino acids. Germline values: CDR1 SGHNT, CDR2 YYREEE (reference sequence). The V end was cut by 4 bases, the J end by 5 bases, with 21 bases between. The CDR3 region is CASSPYSRPREETQYF. The CDR3 DNA reads TGTGCCAGCAGCCCCTACTCCCGACCTAGGGAGGAGACCCAGTACTTC.

J is TRBJ2-2 and V is TRBV6-4; 8 nucleotides line up with TRBD1. CDR1 is MRHNA, CDR2 SNTAGT, per germline. The CDR3 is 16 amino acids. Trimming at V came to 6 bases and at J to 5 bases, leaving 11 bases not matched to a gene. The CDR3 protein is CASRDRRQGKTGELFF. The CDR3 DNA reads TGTGCCAGCAGAGACCGGAGACAGGGGAAAACCGGGGAGCTGTTTTTT.

This clonotype was detected a few times. This chain joins TRBV12-3 or TRBV12-4 and TRBJ2-6; D remains unclear. Trimming stripped 2 bases from V and 3 bases from J, with 2 bases between. The CDR3 has 13 amino acids. The CDR3 region is CASSLNGANVLTF. In DNA, the CDR3 is TGTGCCAGCAGTTTAAATGGGGCCAACGTCCTGACTTTC.

This sequence joins TRBV20-1 and TRBJ1-5, with a weak D call TRBD1 (6 bases). Germline lookup yields CDR1 DFQATT and CDR2 SNEGSKA (reference sequence). The CDR3 is made up of 14 amino acids. V lost 6 bases to trimming and J lost 2 bases, with 14 bases between them. CDR3 in DNA: TGCAGTGCCCTTGCCAGGGGAGGCAATCAGCCCCAGCATTTT. Its protein is CSALARGGNQPQHF.

The V gene is TRBV11-2, the J gene TRBJ2-7; TRBD1 might be the D (6 bases). V was clipped by 5 bases and J by 8 bases, with 13 bases between them. The CDR3 spans 12 residues. Per germline, CDR1 SGHAT and CDR2 FQNNGV. CDR3: CASSHSGTQQYF. The CDR3 DNA is TGTGCCAGCAGCCACTCCGGGACACAGCAGTACTTC.

CDR3 in amino acids: CASSPALGPNYGYTF. DNA of the CDR3: TGTGCCAGCTCACCAGCTCTGGGGCCTAACTATGGCTACACCTTC. The genes are TRBV18 and TRBJ1-2; D possibly corresponds to TRBD1 (5 bases). The CDR3 consists of 15 residues. Trimming stripped 2 bases from V and 0 bases from J, with 10 bases between. The V gene's germline CDR1 is KGHSH and CDR2 LQKENI.

The table lists this clonotype with a few counts. This chain joins TRBV2 and TRBJ2-3; D is unclear. This CDR3 comprises 13 residues. The germline CDR1 and CDR2 sequences are SNHLY and FYNNEI. Trimming pared 8 bases from V and 0 bases from J, leaving 9 bases between. CDR3 sequence: CASGQGSTDTQYF. CDR3 coding DNA: TGTGCCAGCGGCCAAGGTAGCACAGATACGCAGTATTTT.

This clonotype showed up just a few times. The chain couples TRBV4-1 to TRBJ2-7; the D gene is possibly TRBD2 (6 bases). V was trimmed by 0 bases and J by 0 bases, leaving 15 bases between them. The CDR3 has 17 residues. Germline CDR1 reads MGHRA; CDR2 reads YSYEKL. The CDR3 coding sequence is TGCGCCAGCAGCCAAGATAACTGGCGGGAAACCTCCTACGAGCAGTACTTC. Translated: CASSQDNWRETSYEQYF.

J is TRBJ2-1 and V is TRBV6-1; D gene uncertain. CDR1 and CDR2 from the germline V gene are MNHNS and SASEGT. CDR3 length: 13 amino acids. V was trimmed by 2 bases and J by 4 bases, leaving 6 bases between them. The CDR3 spells CASSEYSYNEQFF. The CDR3 DNA sequence: TGTGCCAGCAGTGAATACAGTTACAATGAGCAGTTCTTC.

V is TRBV6-2 or TRBV6-3 and J is TRBJ1-1; TRBD1 agrees at 8 bases. Germline V lookup: CDR1 MNHEY, CDR2 SVGEGT. With V trimmed by 6 bases and J by 7 bases, 10 bases remained unmatched. There are 14 residues in the CDR3. This CDR3 reads CASRSTRRGLEAFF. The CDR3 coding sequence is TGTGCCAGCAGATCAACCCGCAGGGGGCTTGAAGCTTTCTTT.

The chain links TRBV10-3 to TRBJ1-2; a weak D match, TRBD1 (6 bases). The CDR3 length is 15 residues. Trimming left V 8 bases short and J 3 bases short, with 19 bases between. Germline assignment: CDR1 ENHRY and CDR2 SYGVKD. The CDR3: CAIPLAGQGYYGYTF. The DNA for the CDR3 is TGTGCCATCCCTCTTGCGGGGCAGGGGTACTATGGCTACACCTTC.

This clonotype was seen ten or more times. This chain joins TRBV3-1 and TRBJ2-7; unclear D gene. CDR3 length: 13 residues. Germline-derived CDR1 and CDR2 are LGHDT and YNNKEL (reference sequence). The V and J ends lost 2 bases and 0 bases respectively, with 5 bases between them. The CDR3 coding sequence is TGTGCCAGCAGCCAACACACCTCCTACGAGCAGTACTTC. Its protein is CASSQHTSYEQYF.

V and J are TRBV28 and TRBJ2-3, with D perhaps given as TRBD1 or TRBD2 (6 bases each). Per the germline V gene, CDR1 is MDHEN and CDR2 is SYDVKM. Trimming pared 7 bases from V and 1 base from J, leaving 9 bases between. This CDR3 has 13 residues. The CDR3: CASKRGGTDTQYF. CDR3 coding DNA: TGTGCCAGCAAAAGGGGGGGCACAGATACGCAGTATTTT. Full variable domain (outside the CDR3, taken from reference TRBV28 and TRBJ2-3): DVKVTQSSRYLVKRTGEKVFLECVQDMDHENMFWYRQDPGLGLRLIYFSYDVKMKEKGDIPEGYSVSREKKERFSLILESASTNQTSMYLCASKRGGTDTQYFGPGTRLTVL.

In its sample, this clonotype was seen a few times. One end of the junction varies from germline; a read error may be responsible. V and J are TRBV7-2 and TRBJ2-3; no clear D. This CDR3 has 13 amino acids. Germline values: CDR1 SGHTA, CDR2 FQGNSA. The CDR3 here is CASRLDSTDTQYF. The CDR3 DNA reads as TGTGCCAGCAGGTTAGACAGCACAGATACGCAGTATTTT.